This T cell receptor (beta chain) was observed in a study of siplizumab effects on memory and regulatory T cells. Overall study results and limits: A minor fraction of alloreactive clones, and no more, mapped to unstimulated subsets.

About this clone: What it binds is unknown.

Assay: immunoSEQ multiplex PCR; the TCRdb copy retains only in-frame clones and omits some. Of approximately 90,000 clones in the sample, approximately 95% were seen once. The clonotype comes from a human donor in good health. Input material: non-Treg CD4+ T cells sorted from blood.

CDR3 amino acids: CATGLQVGLTDTQYF. CDR3 coding DNA: TGTGCCACGGGACTGCAGGTAGGGCTCACAGATACGCAGTATTTT. This chain connects TRBV15 to TRBJ2-3, with D possibly TRBD2 on 6 matching bases. The germline V gene encodes CDR1 LNHNV and CDR2 YYDKDF (reference sequence). This CDR3 region has 15 residues. The V end lost 9 bases, the J end lost 2 bases, and 18 bases lay between the germline ends.